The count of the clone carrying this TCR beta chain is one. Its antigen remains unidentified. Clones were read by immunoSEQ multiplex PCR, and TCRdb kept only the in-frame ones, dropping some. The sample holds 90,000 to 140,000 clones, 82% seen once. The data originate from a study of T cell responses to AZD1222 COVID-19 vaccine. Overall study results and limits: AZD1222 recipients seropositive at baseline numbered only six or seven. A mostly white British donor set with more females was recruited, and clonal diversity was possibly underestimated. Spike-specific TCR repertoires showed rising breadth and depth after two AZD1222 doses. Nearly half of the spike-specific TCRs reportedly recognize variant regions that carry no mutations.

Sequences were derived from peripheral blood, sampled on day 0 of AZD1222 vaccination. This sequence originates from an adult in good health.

The CDR3 DNA reads TGTGCCAGTAGTACCCGGACAGGGTCGGAAAGCTACGAGCAGTACTTC. It encodes CASSTRTGSESYEQYF. The gene calls are TRBV19 and TRBJ2-7, with 8 positions matching TRBD1. The germline V gene has CDR1 LNHDA and CDR2 SQIVND (reference sequence). The CDR3 sequence is 16 residues long. The J segment lost 3 bases and the V segment lost 4 bases, leaving 11 bases of the junction unmatched.